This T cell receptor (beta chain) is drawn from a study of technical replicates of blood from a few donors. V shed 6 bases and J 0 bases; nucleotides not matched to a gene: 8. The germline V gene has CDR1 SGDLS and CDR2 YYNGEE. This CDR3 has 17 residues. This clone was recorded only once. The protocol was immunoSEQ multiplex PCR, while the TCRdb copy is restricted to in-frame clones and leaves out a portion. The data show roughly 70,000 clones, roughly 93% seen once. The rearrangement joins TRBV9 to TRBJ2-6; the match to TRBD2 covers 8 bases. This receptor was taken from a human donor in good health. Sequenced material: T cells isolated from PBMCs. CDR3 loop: CASTLAGSSSGANVLTF. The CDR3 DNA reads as TGTGCCAGCACCCTAGCGGGCTCCTCCTCTGGGGCCAACGTCCTGACTTTC.